This T cell receptor beta chain is from a study of cytomegalovirus exposure and HLA in healthy donors. Whole-study results and caveats: The authors later linked a missense DCLRE1C variant to TCR beta V- and J-gene trimming. Later work showed greater clonal expansion in HLA-associated TCR beta chains than in equally common others.

The CDR3 is made up of 14 amino acids. The germline gives CDR1 SEHNR, CDR2 FQNEAQ (reference sequence). V lost 8 bases, J lost 5 bases, and 10 bases stayed unmatched. Primers: 60 Vbeta forward and 13 Jbeta reverse. TCRdb's copy holds only in-frame clones and misses some; the assay was immunoSEQ multiplex PCR. The sample has 100,000 to 120,000 clones; about 61% are singletons. About this clone itself: The antigen is unknown.

The receptor's source is a man aged 18 to 29 in good health and CMV-seropositive. The sample taken for sequencing was PBMCs. The V gene is TRBV7-9, the J gene TRBJ2-5; 8 bases are shared with TRBD2. CDR3 in amino acids: CASGSGGAGETQYF. The CDR3 nucleotides are TGTGCCAGCGGATCGGGGGGGGCTGGGGAGACCCAGTACTTC.